This T cell receptor (beta chain) was documented in a study of shared clonotypes between healthy human individuals. Concerning this clone itself: What it binds is unknown.

The method was immunoSEQ multiplex PCR; TCRdb's version includes in-frame clones alone and lacks a portion of them. The sample contains more than 1 million clones, around 78% of which appear only once. Study conclusions and caveats: Clonotype sharing levels among donors were expected to vary with sequencing depth. For naive CD4 cells, around 5.1% of clonotypes were shared across a handful of donors.

This CDR3 is built from 13 residues. CDR1 and CDR2 from the germline V gene are WSHSY and SAAADI. Germline trimming cut 6 bases from V and 7 bases from J; bases unmatched to any gene: 8. The sequence derives from a man aged 18 to 35 in good health. Some clones in this sample may be carry-over from other donors' samples. Sequences were obtained from memory CD4+ T cells from PBMCs. Described subset: CD45RA-negative fraction. This sequence joins TRBV10-2 and TRBJ2-7; 8 bases align to TRBD1. CDR3 region: CASRDGQGREQYF. DNA of the CDR3: TGCGCCAGCAGGGACGGACAGGGTAGAGAGCAGTACTTC.